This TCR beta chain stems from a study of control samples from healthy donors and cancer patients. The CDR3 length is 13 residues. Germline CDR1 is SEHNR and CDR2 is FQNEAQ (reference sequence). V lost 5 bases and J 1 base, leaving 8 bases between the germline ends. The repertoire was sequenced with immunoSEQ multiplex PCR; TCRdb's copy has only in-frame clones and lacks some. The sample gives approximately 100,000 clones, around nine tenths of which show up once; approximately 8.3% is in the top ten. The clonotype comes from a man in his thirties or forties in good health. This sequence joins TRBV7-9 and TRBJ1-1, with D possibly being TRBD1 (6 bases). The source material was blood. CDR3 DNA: TGTGCCAGCAGCCAGACAGGGAACACTGAAGCTTTCTTT. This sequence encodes CASSQTGNTEAFF.